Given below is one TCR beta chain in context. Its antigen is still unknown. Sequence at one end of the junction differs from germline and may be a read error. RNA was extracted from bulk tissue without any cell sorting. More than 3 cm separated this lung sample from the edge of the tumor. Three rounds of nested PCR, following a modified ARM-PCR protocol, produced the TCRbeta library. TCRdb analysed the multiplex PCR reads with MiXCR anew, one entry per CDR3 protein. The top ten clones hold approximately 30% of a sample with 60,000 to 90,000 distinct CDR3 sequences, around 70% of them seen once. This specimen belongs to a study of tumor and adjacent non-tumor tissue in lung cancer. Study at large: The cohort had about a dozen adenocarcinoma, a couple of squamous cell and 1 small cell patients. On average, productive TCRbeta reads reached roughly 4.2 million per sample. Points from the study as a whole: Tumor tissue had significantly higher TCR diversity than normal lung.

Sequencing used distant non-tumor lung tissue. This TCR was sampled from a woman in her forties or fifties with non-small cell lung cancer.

The CDR3 DNA reads TGTGCCAGCAGCGCGTGGGGGGCCGGCACCGGGGGGCTGTTTTTT. Translation: CASSAWGAGTGGLFF. The J gene is TRBJ2-2, the V gene TRBV6-5; either TRBD1 or TRBD2 may supply D (6 bases each). The germline gives CDR1 MNHEY, CDR2 SVGAGI. The CDR3 spans 15 residues.